This T cell receptor beta chain appears in the sequencing data of a study of blood T cell repertoires in COVID-19. Study summary: Samples of COVID-19 (acute and convalescent) were obtained from the United States, Italy and Spain.

The CDR3 length is 18 residues. Authors' data handling: Reference gene primer amplification in the assay estimated nucleated cell counts. Assay: immunoSEQ multiplex PCR; the TCRdb copy retains only in-frame clones and omits some. Clone size and V and J calls were adopted from that table, with D and trimming inferred from the DNA. The profile shows about 160,000 clones, roughly 82% of them singletons. The chain carries TRBV12-1 and TRBJ2-1; the table assigns TRBD2, which was not confirmed against the DNA. TRBV12-1 is a known pseudogene. Sequencing was done on a sample of peripheral blood. This clonotype originated in a man aged 65-85 years with acute or convalescent COVID-19. The CDR3 sequence is CASTPSAGLGGSRNEQFF. In DNA form, the CDR3 reads TGTGCCAGCACCCCCTCCGCCGGCTTGGGCGGGAGCCGTAATGAGCAGTTCTTC.